This entry lists 15 T cell receptor beta chains sequenced from one sample in a study of cytomegalovirus exposure and HLA in healthy donors. Primers included in the PCR were 60 Vbeta and 13 Jbeta primers. Profiling relied on immunoSEQ multiplex PCR, and the TCRdb table lists in-frame clones only, not all of them. The sample consists of about 210,000 clones, about 80% of them appearing once. Sequenced sample: PBMCs. These receptors were taken from a woman between 50 and 59 years old in good health and CMV-seropositive.

The chain joins TRBV19 to TRBJ1-6, with no clear D. The CDR3 totals 12 residues. V was shortened by 6 bases and J by 10 bases, with 10 bases between the two germline ends. Germline CDR1 is LNHDA and CDR2 is SQIVND (reference sequence). The CDR3, as DNA: TGTGCCAGTAGCACCGGTAAATCACCCCTCCACTTT. Amino acids: CASSTGKSPLHF.

This clone has just a few counts. The V gene is TRBV27, the J gene TRBJ2-1; D ambiguous. The V gene lost 2 bases and the J gene lost 0 bases, with 11 bases spanning the gap. The V gene's germline CDR1 is MNHEY and CDR2 SMNVEV (reference sequence). This CDR3 is built from 16 residues. This CDR3 reads CASSLRVLSSYNEQFF. DNA of the CDR3: TGTGCCAGCAGTTTAAGAGTTTTGAGCTCCTACAATGAGCAGTTCTTC.

This clone appeared a single time. The chain links TRBV7-9 to TRBJ1-5; 9 bases align to TRBD1. V was clipped by 0 bases and J by 0 bases; unmatched bases: 3. CDR1 SEHNR and CDR2 FQNEAQ come from the germline V gene (reference sequence). The CDR3 covers 17 residues. In nucleotides, the CDR3 is TGTGCCAGCAGCTTAGCGGGGACAGGGTATAGCAATCAGCCCCAGCATTTT. It yields the protein CASSLAGTGYSNQPQHF.

This rearrangement joins TRBV6-5 to TRBJ1-4; TRBD1 agrees at 9 bases. This CDR3 region has 15 residues. Germline CDR1 reads MNHEY; CDR2 reads SVGAGI. V was clipped by 0 bases and J by 6 bases; unmatched bases: 2. CDR3 bases: TGTGCCAGCAGTTACTCGACAGGGGGTTATGAAAAACTGTTTTTT. It specifies CASSYSTGGYEKLFF.

The chain employs TRBV18 and TRBJ1-1; 7 bases agree with TRBD1. Looked up from germline, CDR1 is KGHSH and CDR2 is LQKENI. This CDR3 has 14 residues. Germline trimming cut 2 bases from V and 6 bases from J; bases unmatched to any gene: 6. The CDR3 loop is CASSPRQGGAEAFF. DNA for the CDR3: TGTGCCAGCTCACCAAGACAGGGCGGGGCTGAAGCTTTCTTT.

The genes are TRBV27 and TRBJ2-3, with TRBD2 matching over 15 bases. Germline V gene sequence: CDR1 MNHEY, CDR2 SMNVEV (reference sequence). There are 19 residues in the CDR3. Germline trimming cut 5 bases from V and 3 bases from J; bases unmatched to any gene: 12. DNA for the CDR3: TGTGCCAGCAGTCGATACGGACTAGCGGGGGGGCCGATTACAGATACGCAGTATTTT. Protein sequence: CASSRYGLAGGPITDTQYF.

The chain uses TRBV4-1 and TRBJ1-4; D ambiguous. The CDR3 is made up of 12 amino acids. Germline CDR1 reads MGHRA; CDR2 reads YSYEKL. Between the trimmed V and J ends, which lost 8 bases and 4 bases, there was a span of 8 bases. This chain's CDR3 is CASARLNEKLFF. The CDR3 DNA reads as TGCGCCAGCGCAAGACTTAATGAAAAACTGTTTTTT.

This clone was recorded a few times. V is TRBV29-1 and J is TRBJ2-1; 8 bases are shared with TRBD1. This CDR3 has 14 residues. Germline V gene data show CDR1 as SQVTM and CDR2 as ANQGSEA. The junction had 5 bases not matched to a gene; V was cut back by 5 bases and J by 2 bases. In DNA form, the CDR3 reads TGCAGCGTTTCACAGGGGGAGGCCTACAATGAGCAGTTCTTC. Encoded protein: CSVSQGEAYNEQFF.

The chain joins TRBV18 to TRBJ1-2; no clear D gene. The CDR3 has 12 residues. The germline V gene has CDR1 KGHSH and CDR2 LQKENI. Trimming removed 2 bases at V and 10 bases at J, with 11 bases between. In nucleotides, the CDR3 is TGTGCCAGCTCACCAGTAGAGGGAACCTACACCTTC. It codes for CASSPVEGTYTF. The full variable domain, with the rest looked up from reference TRBV18 and TRBJ1-2, is NAGVMQNPRHLVRRRGQEARLRCSPMKGHSHVYWYRQLPEEGLKFMVYLQKENIIDESGMPKERFSAEFPKEGPSILRIQQVVRGDSAAYFCASSPVEGTYTFGSGTRLTVV.

The V call is TRBV11-3, the J call TRBJ2-7, with 7 bases fitting TRBD2. CDR1 is SGHNT, CDR2 YENEEA, per germline. The CDR3 has 16 residues. V shed 5 bases, J shed 2 bases, and the junction held 12 bases outside the gene matches. CDR3 region: CASSLRQGGEAYEQYF. CDR3 bases: TGTGCCAGCAGCCTACGCCAGGGAGGGGAAGCCTACGAGCAGTACTTC.

CDR3: CSVEKYFTGELFF. CDR3 bases: TGCAGCGTTGAAAAGTACTTCACCGGGGAGCTGTTTTTT. The V gene is TRBV29-1, the J gene TRBJ2-2; D call uncertain. Trimming took off 2 bases at V and 4 bases at J, with 8 bases between the two ends. This CDR3 has 13 amino acids. Germline CDR1 and CDR2: SQVTM and ANQGSEA.

The chain recombines TRBV9 with TRBJ1-4; D might be TRBD1 (6 bases). Germline loops: CDR1 SGDLS, CDR2 YYNGEE. The CDR3 totals 14 residues. The ends were cut back, 0 bases at V and 8 bases at J, with 11 bases in the middle. CDR3 bases: TGTGCCAGCAGCGTAGGGCCGAGGGGGGAAAAACTGTTTTTT. Translation: CASSVGPRGEKLFF.

In DNA form, the CDR3 reads TGCGCCAGCAGCCTAGGGGGCGCGAGTGAAAAACTGTTTTTT. This encodes CASSLGGASEKLFF. The gene calls are TRBV5-1 and TRBJ1-4, with 7 bases fitting TRBD1. The CDR3 contains 14 residues. The V gene end was trimmed by 4 bases and the J gene end by 7 bases; junction bases not matched to a gene: 7. Per the germline V gene, CDR1 is SGHRS and CDR2 is YFSETQ.

The chain carries TRBV30 and TRBJ2-5, with 9 bases fitting TRBD1. The CDR3 spans 15 residues. Germline lookup yields CDR1 GTSNPN and CDR2 SVGIG (reference sequence). Losses at the gene ends were 1 base for V and 4 bases for J; bases not matched to a gene: 7. CDR3 in amino acids: CAWSEGQGDVETQYF. CDR3 DNA: TGTGCCTGGAGTGAGGGACAGGGTGATGTAGAGACCCAGTACTTC.

V and J are TRBV4-1 and TRBJ2-3; 8 bases map to TRBD1. This CDR3 has 14 amino acids. Germline-derived CDR1 and CDR2 are MGHRA and YSYEKL. Unmatched junction bases numbered 4, after V lost 0 bases and J lost 8 bases. CDR3 sequence (DNA): TGCGCCAGCAGCCAAGAAACAGGGGGAGGTACGCAGTATTTT. Amino acids: CASSQETGGGTQYF.